This entry concerns a single TCR beta chain. Antigen: not known. The data are from a study of T cells in localized non-small cell lung cancer. Looked up from germline, CDR1 is KGHSH and CDR2 is LQKENI. V lost 4 bases and J lost 0, with 7 bases in between. The CDR3 runs 13 residues. Sequencing was performed with immunoSEQ multiplex PCR; in TCRdb, only in-frame clones are kept and a portion is missing. Counted here are around 35,000 clones, 93% occurring once; the ten biggest clones make up approximately 7.9%. Study results and limitations: A median approximately 59 of the top 100 tumor clones appeared in adjacent lung. Tumor showed lower T cell clonality than uninvolved adjacent lung, where it was highest. A higher density of T cells in blood coincided with extended overall survival. Because only a single region of the tumor was sequenced, heterogeneity remains possible.

The receptor comes from a female donor older than 55 with stage I lung adenocarcinoma. The chain carries TRBV18 and TRBJ2-7; D call uncertain. The sample here was peripheral blood, taken before any cancer treatment. CDR3 in amino acids: CASSRADSYEQYF. In DNA, the CDR3 is TGTGCCAGCTCACGGGCAGACTCCTACGAGCAGTACTTC.